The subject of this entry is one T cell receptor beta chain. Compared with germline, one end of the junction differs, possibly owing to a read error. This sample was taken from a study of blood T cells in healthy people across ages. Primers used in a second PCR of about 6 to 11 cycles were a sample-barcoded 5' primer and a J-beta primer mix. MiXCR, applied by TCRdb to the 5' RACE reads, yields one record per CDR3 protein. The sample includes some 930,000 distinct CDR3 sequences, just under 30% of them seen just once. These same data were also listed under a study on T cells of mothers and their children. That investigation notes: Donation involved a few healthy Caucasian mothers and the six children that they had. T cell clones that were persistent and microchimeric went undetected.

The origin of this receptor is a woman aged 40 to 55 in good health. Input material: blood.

CDR3 sequence: CASSPRTSGGTERFF. The CDR3 region has the DNA TGTGCCAGTAGCCCCCGGACTAGCGGGGGCACTGAGCGGTTCTTC. The chain recombines TRBV19 with TRBJ2-1; 13 positions agree with TRBD2. The CDR3 is 15 amino acids. Per the germline V gene, CDR1 is LNHDA and CDR2 is SQIVND (reference sequence).